Presented here are 23 T cell receptor beta chains from one specimen sequenced in a study of CD8 T cells in Susac syndrome. RNA, at about 0.5 to 1 ug, was reverse transcribed with random hexamers. In TCRdb, the immunoSEQ multiplex PCR reads were re-called with MiXCR into one record per CDR3 protein. The repertoire holds roughly 400,000 distinct CDR3 sequences, 85% to 90% seen once, with about 0.12% in the top ten. The sample taken for sequencing was CD8+ T cells from PBMCs. The receptors originated from a human donor with multiple sclerosis.

This chain uses TRBV2 with TRBJ1-6; perhaps TRBD1 as D (6 bases). V dropped 2 bases and J dropped 8 bases, with 10 bases sitting between them. The germline V gene encodes CDR1 SNHLY and CDR2 FYNNEI. This CDR3 comprises 14 residues. In DNA form, the CDR3 reads TGTGCCAGCAGTGAAAACGGACAGCATTCACCCCTCCACTTT. Its protein is CASSENGQHSPLHF.

CDR3 nucleotides: TGTGCCAGCACCCTAGAGGTTGGTCAGCCCCAGCATTTT. Its protein is CASTLEVGQPQHF. The rearrangement joins TRBV7-6 to TRBJ1-5, with D uncertain. The CDR3 has 13 residues. V was shortened by 7 bases and J by 6 bases, with 13 bases between the two germline ends. Germline V gene sequence: CDR1 SGHVS, CDR2 FNYEAQ.

The chain carries TRBV27 and TRBJ1-2; TRBD1 is a possible D gene (5 bases). Germline V gives CDR1 MNHEY, CDR2 SMNVEV (reference sequence). Trimming shortened V by 6 bases and J by 1 base, and 9 bases separated the two germline ends. The CDR3 covers 13 residues. The CDR3 DNA follows: TGTGCCAGCAGCGCGGGGCTTAACTATGGCTACACCTTC. Translated, it gives CASSAGLNYGYTF.

The rearrangement joins TRBV7-6 to TRBJ1-2, with 9 bases identical to TRBD1. Germline V CDR1 and CDR2: SGHVS, FNYEAQ. V shed 5 bases, J shed 4 bases, and the junction held 8 bases outside the gene matches. This CDR3 comprises 15 residues. Here the CDR3 reads CASSPGQGTGYGYTF. CDR3 bases: TGTGCCAGCAGCCCCGGACAGGGGACGGGCTATGGCTACACCTTC.

CDR3 sequence reads: CASSTWGRNEQYF. CDR3 DNA: TGTGCCAGCAGCACGTGGGGGCGTAACGAGCAGTACTTC. This chain links TRBV6-5 with TRBJ2-7; the D gene is possibly TRBD1 (6 bases). In germline, CDR1 is MNHEY, CDR2 SVGAGI. Deletions cut 6 bases from V and 5 bases from J, with 14 bases between. This CDR3 region has 13 residues.

The chain uses TRBV3-1 and TRBJ2-7; no clear D. CDR1 and CDR2 from the germline V gene are LGHDT and YNNKEL (reference sequence). V was shortened by 0 bases and J by 2 bases, with 11 bases between the two germline ends. The CDR3 has 15 residues. The CDR3 DNA reads as TGTGCCAGCAGCCAAGATCGGGTCTCAGCCTACGAGCAGTACTTC. Translation gives CASSQDRVSAYEQYF.

The chain carries TRBV30 and TRBJ1-2; TRBD1 agrees at 7 bases. CDR1 GTSNPN and CDR2 SVGIG come from the germline V gene (reference sequence). Germline trimming cut 2 bases from V and 4 bases from J; bases unmatched to any gene: 7. The CDR3 covers 14 residues. The CDR3 DNA reads TGTGCCTGGAGTACAGGGGTTGGAGGCTATGGCTACACCTTC. It specifies CAWSTGVGGYGYTF.

This rearrangement joins TRBV6-5 to TRBJ2-2; tentatively, D is TRBD1 (6 bases). This CDR3 has 17 residues. Germline CDR1 MNHEY, CDR2 SVGAGI. The V and J ends lost 2 bases and 0 bases respectively, with 13 bases between them. The CDR3 DNA reads TGTGCCAGCAGTTACCCGGAACAGGGCACGAACACCGGGGAGCTGTTTTTT. Residues: CASSYPEQGTNTGELFF.

The sample holds one count of this clonotype. The CDR3 DNA reads TGTGCCAGCATTCCAACGGGCGGTTTGACTAGCGATGAGCAGTTCTTC. Its protein product is CASIPTGGLTSDEQFF. The V call is TRBV12-3 or TRBV12-4, the J call TRBJ2-1, with 8 bases that match TRBD2. CDR3 length: 16 amino acids. Losses at the gene ends were 7 bases for V and 8 bases for J; bases not matched to a gene: 16.

V is TRBV7-3 and J is TRBJ2-1, with 9 nucleotides matching TRBD2. Germline values: CDR1 SGHTA, CDR2 FQGTGA. V trimming: 2 bases; J trimming: 1 base; junction bases outside the gene matches: 9. The CDR3 is 18 residues long. The CDR3 loop reads CASSLYAGGPPSYNEQFF. In DNA form, the CDR3 reads TGTGCCAGCAGCTTATACGCGGGAGGGCCTCCATCCTACAATGAGCAGTTCTTC.

The chain links TRBV18 to TRBJ2-1, with D possibly being TRBD2 (7 bases). The CDR3 is 16 amino acids. Trimming left V 6 bases short and J 2 bases short, with 17 bases between. Germline CDR1 KGHSH, CDR2 LQKENI. CDR3 loop: CASSGGGLGAYNEQFF. CDR3 nucleotides: TGTGCCAGCTCGGGCGGGGGCCTAGGTGCCTACAATGAGCAGTTCTTC.

The chain uses TRBV5-1 and TRBJ2-7; D is tentatively TRBD1 or TRBD2 (5 bases each). Germline assignment: CDR1 SGHRS and CDR2 YFSETQ. Trimming removed 4 bases at V and 0 bases at J, with 14 bases between. The CDR3 totals 15 residues. As DNA, the CDR3 is TGCGCCAGCAGCCCCGGGGACGAAAGCTCCTACGAGCAGTACTTC. Translating it yields CASSPGDESSYEQYF.

V and J are TRBV29-1 and TRBJ1-1, with D unresolved. V lost 7 bases, J lost 1 base, and 16 bases lay in between. Germline CDR1 and CDR2: SQVTM and ANQGSEA. This CDR3 has 14 amino acids. The CDR3 sequence: CSASEDLRNTEAFF. Written as DNA, the CDR3 is TGCAGCGCCTCGGAAGATTTAAGGAACACTGAAGCTTTCTTT.

V and J are TRBV9 and TRBJ2-1; 7 bases map to TRBD1. This CDR3 is 17 amino acids long. CDR1 SGDLS and CDR2 YYNGEE come from the germline V gene. Trimming cost V 3 bases and J 4 bases; bases outside gene matches: 13. The CDR3 sequence: CASSANPGGGFYNEQFF. DNA of the CDR3: TGTGCCAGCAGCGCAAATCCAGGGGGTGGCTTTTACAATGAGCAGTTCTTC. The full variable domain, rest sourced from reference TRBV9 and TRBJ2-1, is DSGVTQTPKHLITATGQRVTLRCSPRSGDLSVYWYQQSLDQGLQFLIQYYNGEERAKGNILERFSAQQFPDLHSELNLSSLELGDSALYFCASSANPGGGFYNEQFFGPGTRLTVL.

The genes are TRBV2 and TRBJ2-3; possibly TRBD2 for D (6 bases). The CDR3 extends over 10 amino acids. V was shortened by 8 bases and J by 10 bases, with 10 bases between the two germline ends. From germline, CDR1 is SNHLY and CDR2 FYNNEI. The DNA of the CDR3 is TGTGCCAGCCAGGGACTCGCGCAGTATTTT. It encodes CASQGLAQYF. Full variable domain (rest looked up from reference TRBV2 and TRBJ2-3): EPEVTQTPSHQVTQMGQEVILRCVPISNHLYFYWYRQILGQKVEFLVSFYNNEISEKSEIFDDQFSVERPDGSNFTLKIRSTKLEDSAMYFCASQGLAQYFGPGTRLTVL.

This clonotype was detected only a few times. The genes are TRBV5-1 and TRBJ2-7, with 11 bases matching TRBD2. J lost 0 bases, V lost 1 base, and 0 bases had no gene match. The CDR3 length is 15 residues. Germline assignment: CDR1 SGHRS and CDR2 YFSETQ. CDR3 sequence reads: CASSLLAGGSYEQYF. CDR3 nucleotides: TGCGCCAGCAGCTTGCTAGCGGGGGGCTCCTACGAGCAGTACTTC.

The J gene is TRBJ1-1, the V gene TRBV11-1; 11 bases align to TRBD1. The CDR3 has 15 amino acids. Germline CDR1 and CDR2: SGHAT and FQDESV (reference sequence). Trimming cost V 5 bases and J 3 bases; bases outside gene matches: 5. As DNA, the CDR3 is TGTGCCAGCAGCCTGGGACAGGGGGTTCACACTGAAGCTTTCTTT. Translating it yields CASSLGQGVHTEAFF. Using reference TRBV11-1 and TRBJ1-1 for the parts outside the CDR3, the full variable domain is EAEVAQSPRYKITEKSQAVAFWCDPISGHATLYWYRQILGQGPELLVQFQDESVVDDSQLPKDRFSAERLKGVDSTLKIQPAELGDSAMYLCASSLGQGVHTEAFFGQGTRLTVV.

The chain couples TRBV13 to TRBJ1-3, with D tentatively TRBD1 (5 bases). The CDR3 consists of 15 residues. From germline, CDR1 is PRHDT and CDR2 FYEKMQ (reference sequence). Trimming took 4 bases from V and 3 from J, leaving 13 bases between them. CDR3 DNA: TGTGCCAGCAGCTCCCGGGGCCGGTATGGAAACACCATATATTTT. Its translation is CASSSRGRYGNTIYF.

The J gene is TRBJ1-1, the V gene TRBV11-2; the D is unclear. From germline, CDR1 is SGHAT and CDR2 FQNNGV. The V end lost 5 bases, the J end lost 11 bases, and 12 bases lay between the germline ends. The CDR3 consists of 11 residues. CDR3 loop: CASSPQVGAFF. The CDR3 DNA reads TGTGCCAGCAGCCCTCAGGTAGGGGCTTTCTTT.

Concerning this clonotype itself: At one end the junction does not follow the germline gene, possibly because of a read error. The chain links TRBV19 to TRBJ1-2; 9 bases agree with TRBD1. The CDR3 loop spans 18 amino acids. The germline V gene encodes CDR1 LNHDA and CDR2 SQIVND (reference sequence). The CDR3 here is CASSIVRRGTGLDYGYTF. The CDR3 nucleotides read TGTGCCAGTAGCATAGTCAGACGGGGGACAGGGTTGGACTATGGCTACACCTTC. Together with reference TRBV19 and TRBJ1-2, the CDR3 gives the full variable domain: DGGITQSPKYLFRKEGQNVTLSCEQNLNHDAMYWYRQDPGQGLRLIYYSQIVNDFQKGDIAEGYSVSREKKESFPLTVTSAQKNPTAFYLCASSIVRRGTGLDYGYTFGSGTRLTVV.

The chain couples TRBV20-1 to TRBJ1-1; D possibly corresponds to TRBD1 (5 bases). Trimming left V 3 bases short and J 1 base short, with 15 bases between. This CDR3 spans 15 amino acids. The germline V gene encodes CDR1 DFQATT and CDR2 SNEGSKA (reference sequence). In DNA form, the CDR3 reads TGCAGTGCTAGTTCATGGCAGGGCGGGAACACTGAAGCTTTCTTT. It encodes CSASSWQGGNTEAFF.

This chain connects TRBV7-9 to TRBJ2-7; 8 bases match TRBD2. J was trimmed by 4 bases and V by 5 bases; bases with no gene match: 7. The CDR3 is 14 residues long. Germline CDR1 SEHNR, CDR2 FQNEAQ (reference sequence). The CDR3 loop reads CASSPPGLVYEQYF. The CDR3 DNA follows: TGTGCCAGCAGCCCGCCGGGACTAGTGTACGAGCAGTACTTC.

The chain uses TRBV10-3 and TRBJ1-1; D gene uncertain. Germline CDR1 and CDR2: ENHRY and SYGVKD. The CDR3 sequence is 12 residues long. V dropped 6 bases and J dropped 1 base, with 6 bases sitting between them. The CDR3 loop is CAIRTANTEAFF. The CDR3, as DNA: TGTGCCATCAGGACTGCGAACACTGAAGCTTTCTTT.